These 5 T cell receptor beta chains came from one sample sequenced in a study of OX40 agonist ivuxolimab in advanced cancers. The receptor library was made with the immunoSEQ multiplex PCR assay. Imported from immuneACCESS, the table was reduced by TCRdb to in-frame sequences with V and J called. These copies leave out some clones; in studies compared against another copy, an unresolved V gene accounts for under half, and the cause of the remainder is not known. In all, the sample holds 35,000 to 50,000 clones, and 75% to 90% of those were seen once. Of the sample, under 15% falls within the top ten clones. The material was CD4+ or CD8+ T cells sorted from blood, obtained in a trial of the OX40 agonist ivuxolimab. Source of these receptors: an adult with an advanced solid tumor such as melanoma, head and neck, liver or kidney cancer.

The chain has TRBV5-3 and TRBJ2-1, with D unresolved. TRBV5-3 is reported as an ORF; its role is uncertain. V was cut by 8 bases and J by 2 bases, with 11 bases left in between. The CDR3 runs to 13 residues. The chain's CDR3 is CASSLVPYNEQFF. In nucleotides, the CDR3 is TGTGCCAGCAGCCTAGTCCCCTACAATGAGCAGTTCTTC.

The chain is built from TRBV28 and TRBJ1-1, with 7 bases fitting TRBD1. The CDR3 is made up of 14 amino acids. J was trimmed by 1 base and V by 7 bases; bases with no gene match: 6. Germline V gene sequence: CDR1 MDHEN, CDR2 SYDVKM. This CDR3 reads CASNPDRENTEAFF. Here the CDR3 DNA reads TGTGCCAGCAACCCAGACAGGGAGAACACTGAAGCTTTCTTT.

The rearrangement joins TRBV27 to TRBJ1-2, with unresolved D. CDR3 size: 14 residues. The ends were cut back, 6 bases at V and 4 bases at J, with 15 bases in the middle. The germline V gene has CDR1 MNHEY and CDR2 SMNVEV (reference sequence). CDR3 sequence reads: CASSPNSPLYGYTF. DNA of the CDR3: TGTGCCAGCAGCCCTAATTCCCCGCTCTATGGCTACACCTTC.

The chain employs TRBV7-2 and TRBJ2-7; D unresolved. Germline assignment: CDR1 SGHTA and CDR2 FQGNSA. The CDR3 spans 13 residues. Trimming left V 2 bases short and J 1 base short, with 6 bases between. The chain's CDR3 is CASSLSNSYEQYF. Here the CDR3 DNA reads TGTGCCAGCAGCTTATCAAATTCCTACGAGCAGTACTTC.

The CDR3, as DNA: TGTGCCAGCAGTGCCCGATCCCCCGTGACAGGGCAAACCCTCGAGCAGTACGTC. This translates into CASSARSPVTGQTLEQYV. The genes are TRBV2 and TRBJ2-7; 7 nucleotides align to TRBD1. Unmatched junction bases numbered 21, after V lost 4 bases and J lost 6 bases. The CDR3 is made up of 18 amino acids. The germline CDR1 and CDR2 sequences are SNHLY and FYNNEI.